Sequencing of this T cell receptor (beta chain) was carried out in a study of identical twins. This clonotype appeared a few times. Its antigen is as yet unknown. Everyone who gave samples was a healthy Caucasian. Study-level points and caveats: Potential partial confounding of zero-insertion analyses by invariant MAIT and iNKT cells was noted.

MiXCR, run by TCRdb on the 5' RACE reads, gives a single entry per CDR3 protein. Among around 1.7 million distinct CDR3 sequences listed, about 31% were seen once. The clonotype comes from a newborn girl in good health. Sequenced: cord blood.

In DNA form, the CDR3 reads TGCAGTGCTAGAGGTCTACTAGCGGGAGTGAGGAATGAGCAGTTCTTC. Translating gives CSARGLLAGVRNEQFF. This rearrangement joins TRBV20-1 to TRBJ2-1; 11 bases agree with TRBD2. Trimming at V came to 1 base and at J to 7 bases, leaving 9 bases not matched to a gene. The germline gives CDR1 DFQATT, CDR2 SNEGSKA (reference sequence). The CDR3 totals 16 residues.